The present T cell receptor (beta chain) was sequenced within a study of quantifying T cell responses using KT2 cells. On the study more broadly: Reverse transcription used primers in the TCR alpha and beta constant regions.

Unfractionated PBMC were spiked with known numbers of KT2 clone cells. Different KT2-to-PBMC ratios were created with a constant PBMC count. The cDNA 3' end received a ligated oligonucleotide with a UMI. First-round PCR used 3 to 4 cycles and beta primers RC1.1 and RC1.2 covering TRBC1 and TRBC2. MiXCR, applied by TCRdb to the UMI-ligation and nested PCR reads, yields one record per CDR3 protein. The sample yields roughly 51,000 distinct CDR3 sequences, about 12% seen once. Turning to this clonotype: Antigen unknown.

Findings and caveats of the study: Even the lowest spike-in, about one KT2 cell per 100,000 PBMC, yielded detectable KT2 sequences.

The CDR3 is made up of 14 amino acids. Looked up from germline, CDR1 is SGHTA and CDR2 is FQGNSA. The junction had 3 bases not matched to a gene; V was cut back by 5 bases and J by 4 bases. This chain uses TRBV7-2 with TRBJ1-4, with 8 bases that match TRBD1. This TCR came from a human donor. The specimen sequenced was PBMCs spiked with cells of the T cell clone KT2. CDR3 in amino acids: CASSRTGFNEKLFF. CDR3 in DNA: TGTGCCAGCAGCAGGACAGGGTTTAATGAAAAACTGTTTTTT.